This paragraph covers one TCR beta chain sequence. The antigen is not known. The PCR used 60 Vbeta and 13 Jbeta primers. TCRdb keeps only in-frame clones here, not all; method: immunoSEQ multiplex PCR. The sample has roughly 200,000 clones, roughly 85% seen once. The sample comes from a study of cytomegalovirus exposure and HLA in healthy donors. Study information: Findings of an earlier analysis included some 120 million unique TCR beta sequences from some 200 million T cells. Study-wide results and caveats: Other equally common chains were less clonally expanded than HLA-associated TCR beta chains, a later analysis showed.

There are 13 residues in the CDR3. V shed 11 bases, J shed 4 bases, and the junction held 7 bases outside the gene matches. CDR1 is MDHEN and CDR2 is SYDVKM in the germline V gene. J is TRBJ1-4 and V is TRBV28, with 7 nucleotides matching TRBD1. This TCR came from a woman aged 18-29 years in good health and CMV-seronegative. The material sequenced was PBMCs. CDR3 sequence (DNA): TGTGCCGTACGGGGACAGAATAATGAAAAACTGTTTTTT. This encodes CAVRGQNNEKLFF.